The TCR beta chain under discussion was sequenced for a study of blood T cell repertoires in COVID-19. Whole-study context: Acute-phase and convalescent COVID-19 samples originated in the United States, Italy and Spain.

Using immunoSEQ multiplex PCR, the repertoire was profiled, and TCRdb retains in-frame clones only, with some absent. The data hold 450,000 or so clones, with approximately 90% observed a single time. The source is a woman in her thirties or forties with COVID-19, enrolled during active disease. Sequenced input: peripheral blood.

The CDR3 DNA sequence: TGTGCCAGCAGCTTCCGGGTACAACTGTCGGGAACCACTGAAGCTTTCTTT. Its protein is CASSFRVQLSGTTEAFF. This sequence joins TRBV7-9 and TRBJ1-1, with no clear D. Trimming took 3 bases from V and 4 from J, leaving 21 bases between them. The V gene's germline CDR1 is SEHNR and CDR2 FQNEAQ (reference sequence). The CDR3 spans 17 residues.